The clone carrying this TCR beta chain showed up many times. The sample belongs to a study of neurological immune-mediated disorders. Via MiXCR, TCRdb re-called the 5' RACE reads, giving one row per CDR3 protein. The sample includes tens of thousands of distinct CDR3 sequences, 24% of them seen just once. Trimming removed 5 bases from V and 8 bases from J, with 20 bases in between. This CDR3 spans 14 amino acids. Germline assignment: CDR1 DFQATT and CDR2 SNEGSKA (reference sequence). Time point denoted: technical triplicate 2. The rearrangement joins TRBV20-1 to TRBJ2-3, with a tentative D call TRBD2 (7 bases). The specimen sequenced was PBMCs. The TCR originated in a man aged 55 to 70 with HTLV-1-associated myelopathy (HAM/TSP). The DNA for the CDR3 is TGCAGTGCTTCCTTGGGGGCTAGCGGAGGTACGCAGTATTTT. It codes for CSASLGASGGTQYF.